Shown below are 21 T cell receptor beta chains from a single sample sequenced in a study of blood T cell repertoires in COVID-19. Assay used: immunoSEQ multiplex PCR; TCRdb lists only in-frame clones, some missing. The sample lists more than 250,000 clones; 86% were seen once. Material: peripheral blood. The receptors were gathered from a woman aged 50 to 60 with acute or convalescent COVID-19.

This rearrangement joins TRBV5-1 to TRBJ2-7; 8 nucleotides agree with TRBD2. Germline V gives CDR1 SGHRS, CDR2 YFSETQ. The CDR3 loop spans 13 amino acids. Losses at the gene ends were 5 bases for V and 5 bases for J; bases not matched to a gene: 6. The CDR3 sequence: CASRGTSRDEQYF. In nucleotides, the CDR3 is TGCGCCAGCAGGGGGACTAGTCGCGACGAGCAGTACTTC.

The CDR3 DNA is TGTGCCAGCAGAGCCTTAGCGGACTCCTACAATGAGCAGTTCTTC. Translating it yields CASRALADSYNEQFF. The chain has TRBV28 and TRBJ2-1; D is perhaps TRBD2 (6 bases). V lost 6 bases, J lost 0 bases, and 12 bases lay in between. Germline V gene lookup returns CDR1 MDHEN and CDR2 SYDVKM. This CDR3 contains 15 residues. Looking up the rest from reference TRBV28 and TRBJ2-1 gives the full variable domain: DVKVTQSSRYLVKRTGEKVFLECVQDMDHENMFWYRQDPGLGLRLIYFSYDVKMKEKGDIPEGYSVSREKKERFSLILESASTNQTSMYLCASRALADSYNEQFFGPGTRLTVL.

The genes are TRBV28 and TRBJ2-1; 10 bases agree with TRBD2. CDR1 MDHEN and CDR2 SYDVKM come from the germline V gene. The CDR3 covers 17 residues. V gave up 1 base and J gave up 7 bases; unmatched junction bases: 10. The CDR3 nucleotides read TGTGCCAGCAGTTTATCAGGGTCTAGCGGGAGAAGGAATGAGCAGTTCTTC. Its protein is CASSLSGSSGRRNEQFF. Variable domain in full (rest from reference TRBV28 and TRBJ2-1): DVKVTQSSRYLVKRTGEKVFLECVQDMDHENMFWYRQDPGLGLRLIYFSYDVKMKEKGDIPEGYSVSREKKERFSLILESASTNQTSMYLCASSLSGSSGRRNEQFFGPGTRLTVL.

This CDR3 is CASSWGGTGSGGYTF. The CDR3 DNA is TGTGCCAGCAGCTGGGGCGGGACAGGGTCGGGAGGCTACACCTTC. The V call is TRBV28, the J call TRBJ1-2; 9 bases fit TRBD1. With V trimmed by 6 bases and J by 8 bases, 13 bases remained unmatched. Germline V CDR1 and CDR2: MDHEN, SYDVKM. The CDR3 has 15 residues.

This chain links TRBV18 with TRBJ1-2, with 8 bases fitting TRBD1. The V gene's germline CDR1 is KGHSH and CDR2 LQKENI. CDR3 length: 13 residues. The trim removed 3 bases at V and 3 bases at J, leaving 0 bases unmatched. The CDR3, as DNA: TGTGCCAGCTCACCGGGACAGGACTATGGCTACACCTTC. Translated, it gives CASSPGQDYGYTF. The whole variable domain, filled in from reference TRBV18 and TRBJ1-2, reads NAGVMQNPRHLVRRRGQEARLRCSPMKGHSHVYWYRQLPEEGLKFMVYLQKENIIDESGMPKERFSAEFPKEGPSILRIQQVVRGDSAAYFCASSPGQDYGYTFGSGTRLTVV.

The table lists this clone with a count of one. The CDR3 region is CASSQGDEQYF. The CDR3 coding sequence is TGTGCCAGCAGCCAGGGGGACGAGCAGTACTTC. The genes are TRBV28 and TRBJ2-7; 7 bases are a match to TRBD1. This CDR3 spans 11 amino acids. The junction had 1 base not matched to a gene; V was cut back by 6 bases and J by 5 bases. Germline V gene data show CDR1 as MDHEN and CDR2 as SYDVKM.

The rearrangement links TRBV9 to TRBJ2-1; 11 nucleotides line up with TRBD1. J lost 6 bases, V lost 2 bases, and 7 bases had no gene match. Per the germline V gene, CDR1 is SGDLS and CDR2 is YYNGEE. The CDR3 contains 16 residues. The CDR3 sequence: CASSVHRDRGVNEQFF. For the CDR3, the DNA is TGTGCCAGCAGCGTCCACCGGGACAGGGGGGTCAATGAGCAGTTCTTC. The full variable domain, in which reference TRBV9 and TRBJ2-1 provide the parts outside the CDR3, is DSGVTQTPKHLITATGQRVTLRCSPRSGDLSVYWYQQSLDQGLQFLIQYYNGEERAKGNILERFSAQQFPDLHSELNLSSLELGDSALYFCASSVHRDRGVNEQFFGPGTRLTVL.

This sequence joins TRBV18 and TRBJ1-5; D might be TRBD1 (6 bases). The V gene's germline CDR1 is KGHSH and CDR2 LQKENI. This CDR3 is built from 14 residues. Trimming shortened V by 3 bases and J by 6 bases, and 12 bases separated the two germline ends. CDR3 sequence: CASSPVQGTQPQHF. CDR3 sequence (DNA): TGTGCCAGCTCACCCGTACAGGGTACTCAGCCCCAGCATTTT.

The chain joins TRBV5-1 to TRBJ2-5; perhaps TRBD1 as D (6 bases). Germline V gene sequence: CDR1 SGHRS, CDR2 YFSETQ. Trimming left V 4 bases short and J 1 base short, with 14 bases between. The CDR3 runs to 15 residues. The DNA of the CDR3 is TGCGCCAGCAGCCCCGCGCGGACAGCCCAAGAGACCCAGTACTTC. Amino acid sequence: CASSPARTAQETQYF. The full variable domain, with the rest looked up from reference TRBV5-1 and TRBJ2-5, is KAGVTQTPRYLIKTRGQQVTLSCSPISGHRSVSWYQQTPGQGLQFLFEYFSETQRNKGNFPGRFSGRQFSNSRSEMNVSTLELGDSALYLCASSPARTAQETQYFGPGTRLLVL.

This sequence joins TRBV5-1 and TRBJ1-6; D is perhaps TRBD1 (6 bases). This CDR3 has 16 residues. CDR1 SGHRS and CDR2 YFSETQ come from the germline V gene. V was pared by 0 bases and J by 7 bases, with 14 bases between. CDR3 region: CASSLAGRGINSPLHF. The CDR3 nucleotides read TGCGCCAGCAGCTTGGCGGGCAGGGGCATAAATTCACCCCTCCACTTT. Variable domain in full (rest from reference TRBV5-1 and TRBJ1-6): KAGVTQTPRYLIKTRGQQVTLSCSPISGHRSVSWYQQTPGQGLQFLFEYFSETQRNKGNFPGRFSGRQFSNSRSEMNVSTLELGDSALYLCASSLAGRGINSPLHFGNGTRLTVT.

This clone was observed a handful of times. The V gene is TRBV28, the J gene TRBJ2-3; D is possibly TRBD2 (6 bases). The CDR3 has 16 amino acids. V lost 1 base and J lost 3, with 14 bases in between. Per the germline V gene, CDR1 is MDHEN and CDR2 is SYDVKM. The CDR3 nucleotides read TGTGCCAGCAGTTTATTCGGGGCGGGGATAACAGATACGCAGTATTTT. Translating it yields CASSLFGAGITDTQYF.

The chain couples TRBV19 to TRBJ2-1; TRBD2 agrees at 11 bases. Germline CDR1 and CDR2: LNHDA and SQIVND (reference sequence). V shed 7 bases and J 6 bases; nucleotides not matched to a gene: 11. The CDR3 extends over 16 amino acids. The CDR3 nucleotides are TGTGCCAGTACCAATCCGGGACTAGCGGACAGCAATGAGCAGTTCTTC. The encoded protein is CASTNPGLADSNEQFF.

The chain recombines TRBV18 with TRBJ2-1; 10 bases align to TRBD2. This CDR3 is built from 15 residues. J gave up 6 bases and V 3 bases, and 5 bases lay outside the gene matches. Germline V CDR1 and CDR2: KGHSH, LQKENI. This CDR3 reads CASSPSLAGANEQFF. The CDR3 nucleotides read TGTGCCAGCTCACCGTCCCTAGCGGGAGCCAATGAGCAGTTCTTC. The variable domain in full, completed from reference TRBV18 and TRBJ2-1, reads NAGVMQNPRHLVRRRGQEARLRCSPMKGHSHVYWYRQLPEEGLKFMVYLQKENIIDESGMPKERFSAEFPKEGPSILRIQQVVRGDSAAYFCASSPSLAGANEQFFGPGTRLTVL.

The V and J genes are TRBV7-8 and TRBJ1-1, with 10 bases matching TRBD1. The CDR3 is made up of 14 amino acids. Germline V lookup: CDR1 SGHVS, CDR2 FQNEAQ. The ends lost 4 bases at V and 6 bases at J; junction bases unmatched: 5. CDR3 loop: CASSSDRGQPEAFF. CDR3 nucleotide sequence: TGTGCCAGCAGCTCAGACAGGGGGCAGCCTGAAGCTTTCTTT.

With respect to this clone: Other DNA sequences within the sample encode an identical CDR3. The genes are TRBV28 and TRBJ1-2; D is undetermined. The CDR3 covers 11 residues. V was cut by 4 bases and J by 7 bases, with 7 bases left in between. Germline lookup yields CDR1 MDHEN and CDR2 SYDVKM. CDR3 sequence (DNA): TGTGCCAGCAGTTCCCGAGGTGGCTACACCTTC. It yields the protein CASSSRGGYTF.

The chain recombines TRBV2 with TRBJ2-7, with D possibly being TRBD2 (5 bases). This CDR3 spans 13 amino acids. With 7 bases removed from V and 7 bases from J, the gap between germline ends came to 17 bases. From germline, CDR1 is SNHLY and CDR2 FYNNEI. CDR3 region: CASKLSLAREQYF. In DNA form, the CDR3 reads TGTGCCAGCAAACTCTCCCTAGCTCGGGAGCAGTACTTC.

This clone was picked up one time. The chain combines TRBV11-2 with TRBJ2-7, with TRBD2 identical over 8 bases. V was clipped by 7 bases and J by 1 base; unmatched bases: 9. The length of the CDR3 is 15 residues. Germline V gene sequence: CDR1 SGHAT, CDR2 FQNNGV. The CDR3 sequence is CASTKTGLVSYEQYF. In DNA, the CDR3 is TGTGCCAGCACCAAAACGGGACTAGTTTCCTACGAGCAGTACTTC.

This rearrangement joins TRBV5-8 to TRBJ2-7, with 10 bases fitting TRBD1. V shed 4 bases and J 4 bases; nucleotides not matched to a gene: 20. The CDR3 extends over 19 amino acids. Germline CDR1 reads SGHTS; CDR2 reads YDEGEE. The CDR3: CASSPPDRGRIGDVYEQYF. CDR3 DNA sequence: TGTGCCAGCAGCCCCCCCGACAGGGGGCGTATTGGCGATGTATACGAGCAGTACTTC. Full variable domain (outside the CDR3, taken from reference TRBV5-8 and TRBJ2-7): EAGVTQSPTHLIKTRGQQATLRCSPISGHTSVYWYQQALGLGLQFLLWYDEGEERNRGNFPPRFSGRQFPNYSSELNVNALELEDSALYLCASSPPDRGRIGDVYEQYFGPGTRLTVT.

This chain connects TRBV7-9 to TRBJ2-1; the match to TRBD2 covers 12 bases. Germline V gene lookup returns CDR1 SEHNR and CDR2 FQNEAQ (reference sequence). The CDR3 has 13 amino acids. Losses at the gene ends were 7 bases for V and 7 bases for J; bases not matched to a gene: 2. The DNA for the CDR3 is TGTGCCAGCATTGGGACTAGCGGGAATGAGCAGTTCTTC. As protein: CASIGTSGNEQFF. Full variable domain (outside the CDR3, taken from reference TRBV7-9 and TRBJ2-1): DTGVSQNPRHKITKRGQNVTFRCDPISEHNRLYWYRQTLGQGPEFLTYFQNEAQLEKSRLLSDRFSAERPKGSFSTLEIQRTEQGDSAMYLCASIGTSGNEQFFGPGTRLTVL.

The chain has TRBV5-1 and TRBJ2-1; TRBD2 aligns across 9 bases. V lost 0 bases, J lost 6 bases, and 10 bases stayed unmatched. CDR3 length equals 17 residues. CDR1 and CDR2 (germline): SGHRS, YFSETQ. The CDR3 loop is CASSLAIIAGVINEQFF. The CDR3 nucleotides read TGCGCCAGCAGCTTGGCCATAATAGCGGGAGTTATCAATGAGCAGTTCTTC.

V is TRBV5-1 and J is TRBJ2-7; 9 bases are a match to TRBD1. The CDR3 spans 14 residues. Trimming cost V 2 bases and J 6 bases; bases outside gene matches: 6. CDR1 and CDR2 (germline): SGHRS, YFSETQ. In DNA, the CDR3 is TGCGCCAGCAGCTTCGGACAGGGGATGGGCGAGCAGTACTTC. Its translation: CASSFGQGMGEQYF. The full variable domain, rest sourced from reference TRBV5-1 and TRBJ2-7, is KAGVTQTPRYLIKTRGQQVTLSCSPISGHRSVSWYQQTPGQGLQFLFEYFSETQRNKGNFPGRFSGRQFSNSRSEMNVSTLELGDSALYLCASSFGQGMGEQYFGPGTRLTVT.